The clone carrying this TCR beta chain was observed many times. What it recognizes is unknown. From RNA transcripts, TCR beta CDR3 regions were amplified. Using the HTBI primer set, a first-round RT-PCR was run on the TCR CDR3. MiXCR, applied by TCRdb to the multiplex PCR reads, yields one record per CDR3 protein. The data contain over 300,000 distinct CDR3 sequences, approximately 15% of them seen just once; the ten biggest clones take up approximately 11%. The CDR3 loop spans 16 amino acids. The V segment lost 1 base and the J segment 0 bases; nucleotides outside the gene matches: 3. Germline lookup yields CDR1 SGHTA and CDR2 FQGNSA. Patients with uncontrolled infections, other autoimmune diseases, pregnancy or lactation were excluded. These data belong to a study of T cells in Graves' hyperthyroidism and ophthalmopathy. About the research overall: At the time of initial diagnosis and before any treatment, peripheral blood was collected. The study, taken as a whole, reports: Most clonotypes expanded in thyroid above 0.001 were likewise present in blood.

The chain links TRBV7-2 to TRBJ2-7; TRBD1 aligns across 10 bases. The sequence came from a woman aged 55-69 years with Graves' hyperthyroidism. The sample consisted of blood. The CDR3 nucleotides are TGTGCCAGCAGCTTAGGGGGACAGGGGCACTCCTACGAGCAGTACTTC. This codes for CASSLGGQGHSYEQYF.